Given below is one T cell receptor (beta chain) in context. Its antigen has not been determined. Base qualities were left out, and no much larger clone turns up one base away. This sample stems from a study of sequential checkpoint blockade in melanoma (dated by TCRdb to between 2018 and 2021). For the wider study: Patients were assigned by 1:1 randomization to either first-line nivolumab followed by ipilimumab (arm A) or ipilimumab followed by nivolumab (arm B). Maintenance nivolumab came after each of the two trial sequences.

Explained via the paper, the treatment or condition label denotes: randomized to nivolumab then ipilimumab (arm A) or the reverse (arm B). No trial patient had received prior DNA-damaging chemotherapy. Live CD3+CD8+ cells negative for CD19 and CD56 were sorted from thawed PBMCs on a FACS Aria II flow cytometer. Samples came from patients with melanoma in CheckMate 064, a randomized, open-label phase II trial of sequential checkpoint blockade. Peripheral blood mononuclear cells were collected by leukapheresis, purified using Ficoll-Paque, and frozen in human serum containing about 10% DMSO. Purity of sorted blood CD3+CD8+ cells was verified at >95% immediately after sorting, followed by DNA extraction. What the study reported, not specific to this receptor: Larger, independent patient cohorts are needed to validate the response-prediction model that combines TCR metrics and mutation burden.

The immunoSEQ Assay was used to immunosequence TCRbeta CDR3 regions from genomic DNA. Before high-throughput sequencing, the genomic DNA was amplified using bias-controlled multiplex PCR. The paper's processing steps were these. To quantify the absolute abundance of each unique TCRbeta CDR3 region, the sequences were collapsed and filtered. Clonality was defined as 1 minus Pielou's evenness and was calculated using productive rearrangements only. Clones with significantly greater frequencies in on-treatment versus baseline samples were identified using a previously published method. The source is immuneACCESS, and TCRdb retained only in-frame sequences with V and J called. Part of the clones is not carried over; for the studies checked, unresolved V genes explain less than half of this, and the remainder is unexplained. V and J calls and clone size are copied from that table; D and trimming were computed from the DNA. The sample table records around 34,000 clones; less than 85% of these occur just once. Around a sixth of the sample goes to the ten largest clones.

From the germline V gene (reference sequence), CDR1 is DFQATT and CDR2 is SNEGSKA. Cut back by 7 bases and 9 bases, the V and J ends lie 16 bases apart. From cysteine to phenylalanine, the CDR3 is 11 amino acids long. Only the CDR3 DNA is retained, 33 bases long and in frame from the first base. The sample here was CD8+ T cells sorted from blood (inferred from file names), taken from a patient given nivolumab and ipilimumab in sequence. Rearrangement joined TRBV20-1 to TRBJ2-7; no D gene call is confident. The receptor was isolated from a human donor with melanoma. CDR3 protein: CSVPTPGWQYF. The sequenced DNA is TGCAGTGTTCCCACCCCCGGGTGGCAGTACTTC.